The text below deals with one T cell receptor (beta chain). These data belong to a study of post-analysis software for immune sequencing data. The authors incorporated unique molecular identifiers into the TCR beta cDNA libraries. MiXCR, run by TCRdb on the PCR reads, gives a single entry per CDR3 protein. Counted here are some 450,000 distinct CDR3 sequences, less than 45% occurring once; the ten biggest clones make up over 10%. The sequencing sample was made of blood. The receptor comes from a girl aged 10-17 years with multiple sclerosis.

DNA for the CDR3: TGTGCCAGCAGCTTAGCAGGGGGCTGGGAACTGTTTTTT. Residues: CASSLAGGWELFF. The rearrangement uses TRBV7-2 and TRBJ1-4; 7 bases align to TRBD1. J was trimmed by 12 bases and V by 0 bases; bases with no gene match: 4. The CDR3 extends over 13 amino acids. Germline loops: CDR1 SGHTA, CDR2 FQGNSA.